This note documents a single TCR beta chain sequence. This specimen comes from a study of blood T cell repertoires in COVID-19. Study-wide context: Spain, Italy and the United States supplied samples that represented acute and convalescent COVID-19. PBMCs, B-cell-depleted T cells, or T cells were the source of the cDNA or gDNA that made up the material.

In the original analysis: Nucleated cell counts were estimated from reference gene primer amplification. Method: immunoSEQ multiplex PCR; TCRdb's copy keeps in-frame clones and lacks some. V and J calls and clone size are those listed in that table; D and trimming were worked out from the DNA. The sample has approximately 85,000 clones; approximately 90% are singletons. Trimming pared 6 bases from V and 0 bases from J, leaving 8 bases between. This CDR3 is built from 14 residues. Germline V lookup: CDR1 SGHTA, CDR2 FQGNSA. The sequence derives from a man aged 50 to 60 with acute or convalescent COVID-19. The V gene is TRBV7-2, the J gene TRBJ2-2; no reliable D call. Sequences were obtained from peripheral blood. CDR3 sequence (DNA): TGTGCCAGCAGAACTTATACGAACACCGGGGAGCTGTTTTTT. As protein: CASRTYTNTGELFF.